One TCR beta chain is described in this entry. The antigen is unknown. The data were produced by immunoSEQ multiplex PCR, yet TCRdb's version contains in-frame clones alone and is incomplete. Of approximately 11,000 clones detected, nearly 90% appear once; the ten largest clones hold 2.7%. This sample stems from a study of chemoradiotherapy in HPV16-positive cancers. Over chemoradiotherapy, repertoires were sampled more than once. Study-wide points: Candidate HPV-specific clones and E7-related TCR motifs grew in tumor during treatment. HPV-specific T cells were functionally defined from only a couple of HPV16-positive patients. Better recurrence-free survival went with HPV-responsive T-cell expansion in HPV16-positive patients.

The V and J ends lost 7 bases and 2 bases respectively, with 12 bases between them. Looked up from germline, CDR1 is SNHLY and CDR2 is FYNNEI. CDR3 length equals 14 residues. This material was acquired from a patient who underwent chemoradiotherapy. This TCR was sampled from a human donor with HPV-associated anogenital cancer. V is TRBV2 and J is TRBJ1-5; tentatively, D is TRBD1 (5 bases). CDR3 in DNA: TGTGCCAGCACCGAAAGACAGCGCAATCAGCCCCAGCATTTT. This codes for CASTERQRNQPQHF.